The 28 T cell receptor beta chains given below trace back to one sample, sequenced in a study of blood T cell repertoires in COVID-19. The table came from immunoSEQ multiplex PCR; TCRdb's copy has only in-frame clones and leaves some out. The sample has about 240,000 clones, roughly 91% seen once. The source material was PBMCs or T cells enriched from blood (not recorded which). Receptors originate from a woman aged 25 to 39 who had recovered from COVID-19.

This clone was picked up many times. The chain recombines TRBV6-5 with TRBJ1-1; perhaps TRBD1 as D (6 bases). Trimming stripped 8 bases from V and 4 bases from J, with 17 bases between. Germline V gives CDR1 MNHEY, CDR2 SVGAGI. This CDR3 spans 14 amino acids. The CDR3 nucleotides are TGTGCCAGCGCAGAGCAACAGGGACGCACTGAAGCTTTCTTT. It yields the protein CASAEQQGRTEAFF.

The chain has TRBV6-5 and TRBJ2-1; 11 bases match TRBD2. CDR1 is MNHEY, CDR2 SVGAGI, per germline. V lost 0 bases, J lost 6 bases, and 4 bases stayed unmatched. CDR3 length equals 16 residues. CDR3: CASSYSTSGSRNEQFF. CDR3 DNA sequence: TGTGCCAGCAGTTACTCTACTAGCGGGAGTCGCAATGAGCAGTTCTTC.

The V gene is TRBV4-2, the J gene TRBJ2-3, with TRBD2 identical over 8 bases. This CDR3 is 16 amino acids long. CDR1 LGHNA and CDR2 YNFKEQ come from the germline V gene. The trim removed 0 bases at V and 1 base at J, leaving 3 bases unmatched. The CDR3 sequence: CASSQDQLAGTDTQYF. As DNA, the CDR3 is TGTGCCAGCAGCCAAGATCAACTAGCGGGCACAGATACGCAGTATTTT.

The CDR3 is CSARDRPGYTF. The CDR3, as DNA: TGCAGTGCTAGAGACAGGCCTGGCTACACCTTC. This chain joins TRBV20-1 and TRBJ1-2; D is ambiguous. There are 11 residues in the CDR3. Trimming took 0 bases from V and 7 from J, leaving 6 bases between them. The germline gives CDR1 DFQATT, CDR2 SNEGSKA (reference sequence).

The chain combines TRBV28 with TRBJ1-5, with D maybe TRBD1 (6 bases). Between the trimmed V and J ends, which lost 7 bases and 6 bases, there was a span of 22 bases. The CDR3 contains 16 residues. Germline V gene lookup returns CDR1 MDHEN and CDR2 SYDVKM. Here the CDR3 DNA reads TGTGCCAGCATCTCGGGTATGGGGGGGCTCGGTCAGCCCCAGCATTTT. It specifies CASISGMGGLGQPQHF.

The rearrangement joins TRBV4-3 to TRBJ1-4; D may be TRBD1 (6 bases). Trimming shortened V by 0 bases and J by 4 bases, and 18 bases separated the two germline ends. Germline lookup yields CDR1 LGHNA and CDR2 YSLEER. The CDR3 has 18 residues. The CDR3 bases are TGCGCCAGCAGCCAAGACCGTGGGGGACATACGAATAATGAAAAACTGTTTTTT. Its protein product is CASSQDRGGHTNNEKLFF.

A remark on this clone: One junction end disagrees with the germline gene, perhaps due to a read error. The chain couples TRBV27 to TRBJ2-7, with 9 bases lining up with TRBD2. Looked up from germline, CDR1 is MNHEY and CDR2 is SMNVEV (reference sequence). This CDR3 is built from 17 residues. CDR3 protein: CASSPRGYSGSSHEQYF. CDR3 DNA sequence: TGTGCCAGCAGTCCAAGGGGTTATAGCGGGAGCTCCCACGAGCAGTACTTC.

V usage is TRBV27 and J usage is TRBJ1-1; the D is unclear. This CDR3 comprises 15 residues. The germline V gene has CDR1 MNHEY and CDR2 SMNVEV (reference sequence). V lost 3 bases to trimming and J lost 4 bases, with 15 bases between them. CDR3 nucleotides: TGTGCCAGCAGTTTCTATCCCGATAGTGCCACTGAAGCTTTCTTT. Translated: CASSFYPDSATEAFF.

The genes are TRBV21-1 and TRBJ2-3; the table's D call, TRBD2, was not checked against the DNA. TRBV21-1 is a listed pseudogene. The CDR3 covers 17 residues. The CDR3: CASRFSQGGTLGNTQYF. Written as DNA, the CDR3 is TGTGCCAGCAGGTTCAGTCAAGGCGGGACCCTGGGAAATACGCAGTATTTT.

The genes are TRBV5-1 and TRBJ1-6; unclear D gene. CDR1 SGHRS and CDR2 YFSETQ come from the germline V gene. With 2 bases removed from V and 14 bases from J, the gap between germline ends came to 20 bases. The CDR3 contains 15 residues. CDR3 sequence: CASSLSSSRVQALHF. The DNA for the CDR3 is TGCGCCAGCAGCTTATCCAGTTCAAGAGTTCAGGCCCTCCACTTT.

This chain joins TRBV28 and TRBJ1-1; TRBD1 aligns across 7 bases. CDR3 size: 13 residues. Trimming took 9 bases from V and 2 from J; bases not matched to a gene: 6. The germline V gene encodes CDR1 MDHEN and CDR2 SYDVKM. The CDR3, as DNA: TGTGCCAGTTCGGGACAGACAAACACTGAAGCTTTCTTT. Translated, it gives CASSGQTNTEAFF.

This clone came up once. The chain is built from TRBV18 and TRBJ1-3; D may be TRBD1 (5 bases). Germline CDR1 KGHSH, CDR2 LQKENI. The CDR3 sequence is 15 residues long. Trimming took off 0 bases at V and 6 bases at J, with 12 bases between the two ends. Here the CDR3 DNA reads TGTGCCAGCTCACCACCGAGAGCAGGGTTAAACACCATATATTTT. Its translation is CASSPPRAGLNTIYF.

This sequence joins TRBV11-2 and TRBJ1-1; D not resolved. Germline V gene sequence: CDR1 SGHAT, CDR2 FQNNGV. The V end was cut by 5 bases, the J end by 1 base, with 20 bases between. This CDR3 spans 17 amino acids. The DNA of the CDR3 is TGTGCCAGCAGCCCGACTATACTAGGGAGCGGGAACACTGAAGCTTTCTTT. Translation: CASSPTILGSGNTEAFF.

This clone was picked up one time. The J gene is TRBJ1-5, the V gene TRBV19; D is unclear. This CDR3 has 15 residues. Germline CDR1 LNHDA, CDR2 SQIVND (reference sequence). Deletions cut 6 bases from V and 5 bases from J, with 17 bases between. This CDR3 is CASRSGLAWDQPQHF. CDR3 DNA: TGTGCCAGTAGATCAGGACTTGCCTGGGATCAGCCCCAGCATTTT.

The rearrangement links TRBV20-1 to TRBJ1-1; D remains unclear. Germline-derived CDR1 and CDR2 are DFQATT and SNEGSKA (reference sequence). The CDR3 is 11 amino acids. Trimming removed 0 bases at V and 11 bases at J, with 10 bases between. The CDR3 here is CSAREARKAFF. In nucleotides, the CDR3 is TGCAGTGCTAGAGAGGCCAGAAAGGCTTTCTTT.

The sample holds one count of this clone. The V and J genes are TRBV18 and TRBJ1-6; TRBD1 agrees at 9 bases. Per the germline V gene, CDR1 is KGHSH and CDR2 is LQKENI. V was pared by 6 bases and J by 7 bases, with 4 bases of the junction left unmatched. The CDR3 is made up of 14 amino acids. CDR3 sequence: CASSQTGGNSPLHF. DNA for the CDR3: TGTGCCAGCTCGCAGACAGGGGGAAATTCACCCCTCCACTTT.

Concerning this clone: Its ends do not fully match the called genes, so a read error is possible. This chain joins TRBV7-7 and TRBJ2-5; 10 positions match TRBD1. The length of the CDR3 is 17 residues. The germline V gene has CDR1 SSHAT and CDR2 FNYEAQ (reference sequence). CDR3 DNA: TGTGCTAGCAGCTCGACCGGGACAGGGGACGTAAAAGAGACCCAGTACTTC. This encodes CASSSTGTGDVKETQYF.

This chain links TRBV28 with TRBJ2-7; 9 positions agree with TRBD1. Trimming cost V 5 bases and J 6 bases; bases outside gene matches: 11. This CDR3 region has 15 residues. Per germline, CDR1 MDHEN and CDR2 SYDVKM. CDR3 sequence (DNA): TGTGCCAGCAGTCGAGGGACAGGGACCACTTCCGAGCAGTACTTC. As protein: CASSRGTGTTSEQYF.

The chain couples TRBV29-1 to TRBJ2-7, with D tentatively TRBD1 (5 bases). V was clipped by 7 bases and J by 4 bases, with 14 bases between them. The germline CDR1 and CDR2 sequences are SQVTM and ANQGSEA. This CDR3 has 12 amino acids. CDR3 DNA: TGCAGCGCCGAAGGGGCCGAGTACGAGCAGTACTTC. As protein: CSAEGAEYEQYF.

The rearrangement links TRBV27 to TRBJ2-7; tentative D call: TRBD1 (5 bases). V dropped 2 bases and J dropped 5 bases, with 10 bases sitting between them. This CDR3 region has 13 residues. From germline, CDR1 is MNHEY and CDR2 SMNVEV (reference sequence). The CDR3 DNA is TGTGCCAGCAGTTTAGTTTGGGGCCACGAGCAGTACTTC. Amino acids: CASSLVWGHEQYF.

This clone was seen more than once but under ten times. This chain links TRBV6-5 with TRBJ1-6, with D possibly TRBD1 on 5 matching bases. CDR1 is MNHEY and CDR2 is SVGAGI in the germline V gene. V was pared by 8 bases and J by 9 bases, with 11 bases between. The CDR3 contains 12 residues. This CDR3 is CASSSRVSPLHF. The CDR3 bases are TGTGCCAGCTCAAGCAGGGTTTCACCCCTCCACTTT.

The CDR3 nucleotides are TGTGCCTGCGACCCGGGGGGGAACTATGGCTACACCTTC. Amino acid sequence: CACDPGGNYGYTF. This chain connects TRBV30 to TRBJ1-2; D is possibly TRBD1 (5 bases). CDR1 and CDR2 (germline): GTSNPN, SVGIG (reference sequence). The CDR3 consists of 13 residues. V lost 6 bases and J 2 bases, leaving 13 bases between the germline ends.

The chain's CDR3 is CASSATGGAGELFF. For the CDR3, the DNA is TGTGCCAGCAGCGCGACGGGGGGAGCCGGGGAGCTGTTTTTT. The V call is TRBV2, the J call TRBJ2-2; 7 nucleotides match TRBD2. Germline lookup yields CDR1 SNHLY and CDR2 FYNNEI. The CDR3 extends over 14 amino acids. The junction had 7 bases not matched to a gene; V was cut back by 6 bases and J by 6 bases. The whole variable domain, remainder taken from reference TRBV2 and TRBJ2-2, is EPEVTQTPSHQVTQMGQEVILRCVPISNHLYFYWYRQILGQKVEFLVSFYNNEISEKSEIFDDQFSVERPDGSNFTLKIRSTKLEDSAMYFCASSATGGAGELFFGEGSRLTVL.

The CDR3, as DNA: TGCGCCAGCAGCTGGGACAGGGGGCAGAACTATGGCTACACCTTC. Protein: CASSWDRGQNYGYTF. This chain joins TRBV5-1 and TRBJ1-2, with 12 bases that match TRBD1. Germline trimming cut 3 bases from V and 2 bases from J; bases unmatched to any gene: 2. The germline gives CDR1 SGHRS, CDR2 YFSETQ. The CDR3 length is 15 residues.

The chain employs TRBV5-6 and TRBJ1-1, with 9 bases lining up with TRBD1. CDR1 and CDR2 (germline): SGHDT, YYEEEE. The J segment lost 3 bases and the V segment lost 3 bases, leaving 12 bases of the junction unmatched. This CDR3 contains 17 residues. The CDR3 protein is CASSSPHPGTGYTEAFF. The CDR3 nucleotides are TGTGCCAGCAGCTCCCCCCACCCCGGGACAGGGTACACTGAAGCTTTCTTT.

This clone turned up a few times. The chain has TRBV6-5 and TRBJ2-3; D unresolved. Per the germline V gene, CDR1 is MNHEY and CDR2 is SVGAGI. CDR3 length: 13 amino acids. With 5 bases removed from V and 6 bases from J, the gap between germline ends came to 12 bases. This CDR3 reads CASSPATEDTQYF. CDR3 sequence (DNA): TGTGCCAGCAGTCCCGCCACTGAGGATACGCAGTATTTT.

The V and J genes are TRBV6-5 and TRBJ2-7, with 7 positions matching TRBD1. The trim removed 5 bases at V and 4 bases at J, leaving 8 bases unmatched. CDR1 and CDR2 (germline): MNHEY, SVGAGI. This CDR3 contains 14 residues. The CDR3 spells CASSISRQGYEQYF. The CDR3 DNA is TGTGCCAGCAGTATCTCGAGACAGGGATACGAGCAGTACTTC.

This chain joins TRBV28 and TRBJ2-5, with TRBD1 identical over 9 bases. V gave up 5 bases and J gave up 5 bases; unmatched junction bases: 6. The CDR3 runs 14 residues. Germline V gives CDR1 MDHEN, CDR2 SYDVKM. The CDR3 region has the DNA TGTGCCAGCAGTACCCACAGGGGGCGGGAGACCCAGTACTTC. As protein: CASSTHRGRETQYF.